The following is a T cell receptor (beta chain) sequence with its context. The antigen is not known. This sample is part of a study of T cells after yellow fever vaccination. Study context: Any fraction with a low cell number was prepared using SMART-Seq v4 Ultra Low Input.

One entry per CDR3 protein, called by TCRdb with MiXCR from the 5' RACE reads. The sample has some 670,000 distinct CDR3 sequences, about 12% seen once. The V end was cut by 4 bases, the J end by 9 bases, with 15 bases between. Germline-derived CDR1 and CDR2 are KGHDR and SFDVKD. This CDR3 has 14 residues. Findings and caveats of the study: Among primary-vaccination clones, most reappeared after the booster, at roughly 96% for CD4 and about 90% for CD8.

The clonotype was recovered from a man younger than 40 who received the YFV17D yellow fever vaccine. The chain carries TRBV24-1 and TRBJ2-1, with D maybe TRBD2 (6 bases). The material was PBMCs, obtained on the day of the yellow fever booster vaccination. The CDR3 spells CATSDSLLGGEQFF. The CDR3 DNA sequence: TGTGCCACCAGTGACTCCCTCCTGGGGGGTGAGCAGTTCTTC.